Each of the 22 T cell receptor beta chains below was sequenced from the same sample in a study of blood T cell repertoires in COVID-19. Repertoires were generated with immunoSEQ multiplex PCR, while TCRdb's copy carries only in-frame clones and drops some. The sample includes 330,000 or so clones, about 92% of them seen just once. Sequencing was performed on PBMCs or T cells enriched from blood (not recorded which). These TCRs come from a young woman who had recovered from COVID-19.

The chain has TRBV5-1 and TRBJ1-1; 7 bases fit TRBD1. Trimming took 5 bases from V and 1 from J; bases not matched to a gene: 5. Germline V CDR1 and CDR2: SGHRS, YFSETQ. CDR3 length equals 14 residues. CDR3 sequence (DNA): TGCGCCAGCAGAACAAGGACAGGGAACACTGAAGCTTTCTTT. Residues: CASRTRTGNTEAFF.

The count of this clone is one. The chain is built from TRBV7-2 and TRBJ2-1; 10 nucleotides align to TRBD2. The germline V gene has CDR1 SGHTA and CDR2 FQGNSA. This CDR3 has 14 amino acids. V lost 4 bases, J lost 15 bases, and 12 bases stayed unmatched. The CDR3 coding sequence is TGTGCCAGCAGCTCCGGCCTAGCGGGAGCTCGGCGGTTCTTC. Its translation is CASSSGLAGARRFF. The full variable domain, rest sourced from reference TRBV7-2 and TRBJ2-1, is GAGVSQSPSNKVTEKGKDVELRCDPISGHTALYWYRQSLGQGLEFLIYFQGNSAPDKSGLPSDRFSAERTGGSVSTLTIQRTQQEDSAVYLCASSSGLAGARRFFGPGTRLTVL.

The V call is TRBV14, the J call TRBJ1-4; D is unresolved. Germline V gives CDR1 SGHDN, CDR2 FVKESK. This CDR3 contains 19 residues. V was cut by 0 bases and J by 2 bases, with 19 bases left in between. In DNA, the CDR3 is TGTGCCAGCAGCCAAGAATGGCTCTGGACGGGATTCACTAATGAAAAACTGTTTTTT. It translates to CASSQEWLWTGFTNEKLFF.

The genes are TRBV7-8 and TRBJ2-7; TRBD1 is a possible D gene (5 bases). This CDR3 is built from 13 residues. Trimming cost V 1 base and J 3 bases, with 7 bases left between them. Looked up from germline, CDR1 is SGHVS and CDR2 is FQNEAQ. The CDR3, as DNA: TGTGCCAGCAGCTTAGGGACACGCTACGAGCAGTACTTC. It encodes CASSLGTRYEQYF.

The chain uses TRBV10-3 and TRBJ2-2; D might be TRBD2 (7 bases). The germline gives CDR1 ENHRY, CDR2 SYGVKD. The CDR3 contains 15 residues. V shed 5 bases and J shed 6 bases, with 16 bases lying between them. CDR3 in DNA: TGTGCCATCAGTCCTAGGGAGGGGGACGCCGGGGAGCTGTTTTTT. It yields the protein CAISPREGDAGELFF.

The J gene is TRBJ2-5, the V gene TRBV28; 7 bases are shared with TRBD1. CDR1 and CDR2 from the germline V gene are MDHEN and SYDVKM. This CDR3 contains 13 residues. V shed 6 bases and J 2 bases; nucleotides not matched to a gene: 3. CDR3 in DNA: TGTGCCAGCAGGGGGGACAGTCAAGAGACCCAGTACTTC. Amino acid sequence: CASRGDSQETQYF.

The chain couples TRBV9 to TRBJ2-7; D not resolved. The CDR3 runs 13 residues. Germline V gene data show CDR1 as SGDLS and CDR2 as YYNGEE. Deletions cut 0 bases from V and 3 bases from J, with 7 bases between. The CDR3 DNA is TGTGCCAGCAGCGTAGAGAACAGCTACGAGCAGTACTTC. As protein: CASSVENSYEQYF.

J is TRBJ1-6 and V is TRBV27; 9 bases line up with TRBD1. Looked up from germline, CDR1 is MNHEY and CDR2 is SMNVEV (reference sequence). The CDR3 is 15 residues long. The trim removed 7 bases at V and 7 bases at J, leaving 8 bases unmatched. The CDR3 here is CASTMAGQGNSPLHF. In nucleotides, the CDR3 is TGTGCCAGCACAATGGCAGGACAGGGGAATTCACCCCTCCACTTT.

The genes are TRBV11-3 and TRBJ2-6, with D possibly TRBD2 on 7 matching bases. Trimming removed 0 bases from V and 2 bases from J, with 8 bases in between. CDR1 and CDR2 (germline): SGHNT, YENEEA. The CDR3 totals 16 residues. The CDR3 coding sequence is TGTGCCAGCAGCTTAGAAGGGGGGGCTGGGGCCAACGTCCTGACTTTC. Protein: CASSLEGGAGANVLTF.

CDR3 protein: CASSTPGQSFYGYTF. CDR3 DNA: TGTGCCAGCAGCACCCCGGGACAGTCCTTCTATGGCTACACCTTC. This chain links TRBV5-4 with TRBJ1-2; 7 bases fit TRBD1. Per germline, CDR1 SGHNT and CDR2 YYREEE (reference sequence). The ends lost 4 bases at V and 4 bases at J; junction bases unmatched: 10. This CDR3 contains 15 residues.

A word on this clone: The identical CDR3 is also encoded by other nucleotide sequences in the sample. The J gene is TRBJ1-4, the V gene TRBV28, with 9 bases lining up with TRBD1. J lost 5 bases, V lost 3 bases, and 1 base had no gene match. The CDR3 runs to 14 residues. CDR1 MDHEN and CDR2 SYDVKM come from the germline V gene. The CDR3 spells CASSLTGGNEKLFF. The CDR3 bases are TGTGCCAGCAGTTTGACAGGGGGGAATGAAAAACTGTTTTTT. The entire variable domain, with the rest obtained from reference TRBV28 and TRBJ1-4, is as follows: DVKVTQSSRYLVKRTGEKVFLECVQDMDHENMFWYRQDPGLGLRLIYFSYDVKMKEKGDIPEGYSVSREKKERFSLILESASTNQTSMYLCASSLTGGNEKLFFGSGTQLSVL.

The chain has TRBV27 and TRBJ2-5, with TRBD1 matching 7 bases. With V trimmed by 5 bases and J by 0 bases, 6 bases remained unmatched. The CDR3 is made up of 15 amino acids. Looked up from germline, CDR1 is MNHEY and CDR2 is SMNVEV (reference sequence). This chain's CDR3 is CASSGGQTYQETQYF. The CDR3 nucleotides are TGTGCCAGCAGTGGGGGACAGACGTACCAAGAGACCCAGTACTTC.

The gene calls are TRBV11-2 and TRBJ1-4; TRBD1 matches at 9 bases. The germline CDR1 and CDR2 sequences are SGHAT and FQNNGV. V gave up 4 bases and J gave up 7 bases; unmatched junction bases: 7. The CDR3 contains 15 residues. Here the CDR3 DNA reads TGTGCCAGCAGCTCACGGACAGGGGAGTTTGAAAAACTGTTTTTT. It is translated as CASSSRTGEFEKLFF.

The chain recombines TRBV21-1 with TRBJ2-1; no check of the table's D call, TRBD2, against the DNA was made. TRBV21-1 is a known pseudogene. The CDR3 spans 14 residues. The CDR3 sequence: CASSKPSGSNEQFF. The DNA of the CDR3 is TGTGCCAGCAGCAAGCCTAGCGGGAGTAATGAGCAGTTCTTC.

The chain carries TRBV9 and TRBJ1-1; 9 bases match TRBD1. There are 13 residues in the CDR3. Germline V gene data show CDR1 as SGDLS and CDR2 as YYNGEE. Losses at the gene ends were 0 bases for V and 6 bases for J; bases not matched to a gene: 0. CDR3 DNA sequence: TGTGCCAGCAGCGTAGGGACAGGGGCTGAAGCTTTCTTT. Translating it yields CASSVGTGAEAFF.

This chain connects TRBV24-1 to TRBJ2-1; 9 nucleotides align to TRBD1. J lost 7 bases, V lost 4 bases, and 7 bases had no gene match. Germline assignment: CDR1 KGHDR and CDR2 SFDVKD. CDR3 size: 15 residues. The CDR3 reads CATSDPDRGGNEQFF. The CDR3 nucleotides are TGTGCCACCAGTGACCCGGACAGGGGCGGAAATGAGCAGTTCTTC.

The rearrangement joins TRBV14 to TRBJ2-7; D remains ambiguous. Germline lookup yields CDR1 SGHDN and CDR2 FVKESK. This CDR3 is 14 amino acids long. V lost 3 bases and J lost 5, with 14 bases in between. The CDR3: CASSQGSMAHEQYF. The CDR3 DNA reads TGTGCCAGCAGCCAGGGCAGTATGGCTCACGAGCAGTACTTC.

The genes are TRBV29-1 and TRBJ2-2; 7 nucleotides align to TRBD2. The CDR3 is 14 amino acids. The germline CDR1 and CDR2 sequences are SQVTM and ANQGSEA. J gave up 7 bases and V 8 bases, and 13 bases lay outside the gene matches. CDR3 protein: CSSLTPGGGGELFF. The DNA of the CDR3 is TGCAGCTCCTTGACCCCTGGGGGGGGCGGGGAGCTGTTTTTT.

This clone was seen a single time. The chain has TRBV7-2 and TRBJ2-3; 9 nucleotides align to TRBD1. With 5 bases clipped from V and 0 bases from J, the junction kept 3 bases outside the gene matches. Germline CDR1 is SGHTA and CDR2 is FQGNSA. There are 15 residues in the CDR3. CDR3 amino acids: CASSPGTGSTDTQYF. In nucleotides, the CDR3 is TGTGCCAGCAGCCCCGGGACAGGGAGCACAGATACGCAGTATTTT.

The chain joins TRBV11-3 to TRBJ2-7; D not resolved. Deletions cut 3 bases from V and 3 bases from J, with 9 bases between. The CDR3 contains 13 residues. Per germline, CDR1 SGHNT and CDR2 YENEEA. The CDR3 DNA reads as TGTGCCAGCAGCTTTGCAGTGAACTACGAGCAGTACTTC. Protein product: CASSFAVNYEQYF. The full variable domain, with the rest looked up from reference TRBV11-3 and TRBJ2-7, is EAGVVQSPRYKIIEKKQPVAFWCNPISGHNTLYWYLQNLGQGPELLIRYENEEAVDDSQLPKDRFSAERLKGVDSTLKIQPAELGDSAVYLCASSFAVNYEQYFGPGTRLTVT.

V and J are TRBV4-1 and TRBJ2-1; TRBD2 aligns across 7 bases. Per the germline V gene, CDR1 is MGHRA and CDR2 is YSYEKL. There are 18 residues in the CDR3. The J segment lost 0 bases and the V segment lost 3 bases, leaving 11 bases of the junction unmatched. CDR3 region: CASSQGWRGGSSYNEQFF. DNA of the CDR3: TGCGCCAGCAGCCAGGGGTGGCGAGGCGGGAGCTCCTACAATGAGCAGTTCTTC.

This chain uses TRBV28 with TRBJ2-5; 8 nucleotides match TRBD2. Germline CDR1 and CDR2: MDHEN and SYDVKM. V shed 6 bases, J shed 0 bases, and the junction held 6 bases outside the gene matches. The CDR3 has 15 amino acids. The CDR3 nucleotides read TGTGCCAGCAGCCCGACTAGCGAGTACCAAGAGACCCAGTACTTC. Residues: CASSPTSEYQETQYF.